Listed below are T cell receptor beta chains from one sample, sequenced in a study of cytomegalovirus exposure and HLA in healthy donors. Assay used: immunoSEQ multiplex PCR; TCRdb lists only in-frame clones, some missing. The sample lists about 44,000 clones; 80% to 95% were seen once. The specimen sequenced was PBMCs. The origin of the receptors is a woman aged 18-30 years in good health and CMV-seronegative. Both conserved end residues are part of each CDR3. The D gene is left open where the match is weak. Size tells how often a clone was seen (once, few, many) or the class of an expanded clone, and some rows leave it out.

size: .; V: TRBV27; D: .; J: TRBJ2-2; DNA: TGTGCCAGCAGTTTTGGGGCAAACACCGGGGAGCTGTTTTTT; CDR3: CASSFGANTGELFF
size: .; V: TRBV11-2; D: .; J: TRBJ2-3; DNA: TGTGCCAGCAGCTTAATTTTGTTCGGGGGTTACAACACAGATACGCAGTATTTT; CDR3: CASSLILFGGYNTDTQYF
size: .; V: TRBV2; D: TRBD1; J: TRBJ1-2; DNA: TGTGCCAGCTCTCCTCAGGGGGTCCGTGGCTATGGCTACACCTTC; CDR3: CASSPQGVRGYGYTF
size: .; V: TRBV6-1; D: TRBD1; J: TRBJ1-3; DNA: TGTGCCAGCAGTGAGGGACAGGGGGCTTACACCATATATTTT; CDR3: CASSEGQGAYTIYF
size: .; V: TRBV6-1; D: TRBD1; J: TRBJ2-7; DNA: TGTGCCAGCAGGGACAGGGGGCTGTCCGAGCAGTACTTC; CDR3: CASRDRGLSEQYF
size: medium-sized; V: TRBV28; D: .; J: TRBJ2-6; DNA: TGTGCCAGCAGTTTACGGGACATCTCTGGGGCCAACGTCCTGACTTTC; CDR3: CASSLRDISGANVLTF
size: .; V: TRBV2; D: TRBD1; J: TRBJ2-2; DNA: TGTGCCAGCAGTGAGTTGACAGGGGTGACCGGGGAGCTGTTTTTT; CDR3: CASSELTGVTGELFF
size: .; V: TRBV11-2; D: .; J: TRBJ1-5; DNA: TGTGCCAGCAGCTTAGGAGGGTATAGCAATCAGCCCCAGCATTTT; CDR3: CASSLGGYSNQPQHF
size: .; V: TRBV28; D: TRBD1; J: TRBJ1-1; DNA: TGTGCCAGTGAGATTCGACAGGGGGCGTACACTGAAGCTTTCTTT; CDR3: CASEIRQGAYTEAFF
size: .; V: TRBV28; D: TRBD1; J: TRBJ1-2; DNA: TGTGCCAGCAGTTCAGACAGGTTAGGGGGCTATGGTGGCTACACCTTC; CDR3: CASSSDRLGGYGGYTF
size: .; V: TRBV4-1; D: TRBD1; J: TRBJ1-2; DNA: TGCGCCAGCAGTGACCCAGGGGGAAGCTATGGCTACACCTTC; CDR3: CASSDPGGSYGYTF
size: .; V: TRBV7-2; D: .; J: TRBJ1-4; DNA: TGTGCCAGCAGCTTAGGTGGTGATGGCGAAAAACTGTTTTTT; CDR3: CASSLGGDGEKLFF
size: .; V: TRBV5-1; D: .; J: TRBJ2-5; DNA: TGCGCCAGCAGCGAACAGGGAGAGGAGACCCAGTACTTC; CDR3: CASSEQGEETQYF
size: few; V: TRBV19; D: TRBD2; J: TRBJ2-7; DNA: TGTGCCAGTAGTATAGAGCTAGCGGGTACCTACGAGCAGTACTTC; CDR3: CASSIELAGTYEQYF
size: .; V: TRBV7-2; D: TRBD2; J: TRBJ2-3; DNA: TGTGCCAGCAGCTCTACGGGACTAACCAGCACAGATACGCAGTATTTT; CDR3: CASSSTGLTSTDTQYF
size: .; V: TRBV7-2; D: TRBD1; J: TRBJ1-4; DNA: TGTGCCAGCAGCGTGGACAGGACCCGTGAAAAACTGTTTTTT; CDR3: CASSVDRTREKLFF
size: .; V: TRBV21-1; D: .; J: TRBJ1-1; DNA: TGTGCCAGCAGCAAAGCGAGGGGGGGAAACACTGAAGCTTTCTTT; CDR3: CASSKARGGNTEAFF
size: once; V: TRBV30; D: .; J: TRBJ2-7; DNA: TGTGCCTGGGGAGGACAGACTTACGAGCAGTACTTC; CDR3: CAWGGQTYEQYF
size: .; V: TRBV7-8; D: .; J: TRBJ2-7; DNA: TGTGCCAGCAGCTTAGGGGGGACAACTCACTACGAGCAGTACTTC; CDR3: CASSLGGTTHYEQYF
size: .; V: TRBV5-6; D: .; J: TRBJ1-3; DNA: TGTGCCAGCAGCTGGGGGGACCATGTTGGAAACACCATATATTTT; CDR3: CASSWGDHVGNTIYF
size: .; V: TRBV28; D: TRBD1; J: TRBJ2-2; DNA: TGTGCCAGCAGTACCGGACCGGGACAGGGGACTTACACCGGGGAGCTGTTTTTT; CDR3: CASSTGPGQGTYTGELFF
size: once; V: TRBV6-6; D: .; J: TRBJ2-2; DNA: TGTGCCAGCAGTTACTCGAGCGGGAACACCGGGGAGCTGTTTTTT; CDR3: CASSYSSGNTGELFF
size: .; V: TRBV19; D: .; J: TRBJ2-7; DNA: TGTGCCAGTAGTATGGTCGCCAGGTCCCGCTACGAGCAGTACTTC; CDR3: CASSMVARSRYEQYF
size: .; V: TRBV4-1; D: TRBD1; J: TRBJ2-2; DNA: TGCGCCAGCAGCCAGGGGACAGGGGGCGTCGGGGTCACCGGGGAGCTGTTTTTT; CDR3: CASSQGTGGVGVTGELFF
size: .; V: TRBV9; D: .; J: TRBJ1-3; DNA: TGTGCCAGCAGCGTAGTTGGCGGGGACTCTGGAAACACCATATATTTT; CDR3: CASSVVGGDSGNTIYF
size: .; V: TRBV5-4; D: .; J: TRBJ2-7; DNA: TGTGCCAGCAGCTCCCCGCAAGAGAGCTCCTACGAGCAGTACTTC; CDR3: CASSSPQESSYEQYF
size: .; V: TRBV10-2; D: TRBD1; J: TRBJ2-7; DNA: TGCGCCAGCAGTGGAATCCGGGACAGGACCAAGACCCCCATCTACGAGCAGTACTTC; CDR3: CASSGIRDRTKTPIYEQYF
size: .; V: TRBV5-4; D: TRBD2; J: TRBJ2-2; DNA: TGTGCCAGCACCCCGGGACTAGCGGGTGGCGGGGAGCTGTTTTTT; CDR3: CASTPGLAGGGELFF
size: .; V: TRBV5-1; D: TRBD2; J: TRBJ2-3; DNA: TGCGCCAGCAGCTCCCCACAGCTAGCGGGAGGGACAGATACGCAGTATTTT; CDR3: CASSSPQLAGGTDTQYF
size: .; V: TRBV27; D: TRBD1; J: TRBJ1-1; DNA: TGTGCCAGCAGTTTATCGACAGGGAAGAACACTGAAGCTTTCTTT; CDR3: CASSLSTGKNTEAFF
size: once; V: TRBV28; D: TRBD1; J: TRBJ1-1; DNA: TGTGCCAGCAGCGGGGGACAGGGGAGGACTTTCTTT; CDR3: CASSGGQGRTFF
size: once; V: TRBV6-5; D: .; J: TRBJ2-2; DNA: TGTGCCAGCAGTGTGGTGACAGCCAACACCGGGGAGCTGTTTTTT; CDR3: CASSVVTANTGELFF
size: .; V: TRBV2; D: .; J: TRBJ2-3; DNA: TGTGCCAGCAGTGACGGGACAGATACGCAGTATTTT; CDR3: CASSDGTDTQYF
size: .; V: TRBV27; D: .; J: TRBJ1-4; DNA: TGTGCCAGCAGTTTATCCTTAGCTGGGAAACTGTTTTTT; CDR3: CASSLSLAGKLFF
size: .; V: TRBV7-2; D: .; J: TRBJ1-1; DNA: TGTGCCAGCAGCCAAACCCGGGGAGGTGGAACTGAAGCTTTCTTT; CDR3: CASSQTRGGGTEAFF
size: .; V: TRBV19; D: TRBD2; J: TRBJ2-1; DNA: TGTGCCAGTAGTAAAAGCGGGGGATCCCTAAATGAGCAGTTCTTC; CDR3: CASSKSGGSLNEQFF
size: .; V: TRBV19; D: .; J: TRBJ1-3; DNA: TGTGCCAGTCGGACATCCAGCTCTGGAAACACCATATATTTT; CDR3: CASRTSSSGNTIYF
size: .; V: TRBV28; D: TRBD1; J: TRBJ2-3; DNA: TGTGCCAGCAGTTCCACCGGGACAGGGAGGGCAGATACGCAGTATTTT; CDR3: CASSSTGTGRADTQYF
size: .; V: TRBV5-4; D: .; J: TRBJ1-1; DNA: TGTGCCAGCAGCCCGACAGCGCGTGAGACTGAAGCTTTCTTT; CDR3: CASSPTARETEAFF
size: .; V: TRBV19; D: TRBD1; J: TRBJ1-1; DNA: TGTGCCGCCTATGCCGGGACAGGGAACACTGAAGCTTTCTTT; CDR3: CAAYAGTGNTEAFF
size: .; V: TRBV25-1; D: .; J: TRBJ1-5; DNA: TGTGCCAGCAGTGAATTCGGAGGGAGTCAGCCCCAGCATTTT; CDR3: CASSEFGGSQPQHF
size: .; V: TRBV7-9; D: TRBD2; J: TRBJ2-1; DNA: TGTGCCAGCAGCTTAAGCACTAGCGGATACAATGAGCAGTTCTTC; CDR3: CASSLSTSGYNEQFF
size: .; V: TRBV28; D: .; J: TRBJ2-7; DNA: TGTGCCAGCAGTTTAGGGGGCCGCTCCTACGAGCAGTACTTC; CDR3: CASSLGGRSYEQYF
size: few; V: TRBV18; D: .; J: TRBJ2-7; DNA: TGTGCCAGCTCACCTCAGATTAGCGGTTTCTACGAGCAGTACTTC; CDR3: CASSPQISGFYEQYF
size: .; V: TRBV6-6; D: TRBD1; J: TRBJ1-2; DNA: TGTGCCAGCAGCCGGGACAGAACTAACTATGGCTACACCTTC; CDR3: CASSRDRTNYGYTF